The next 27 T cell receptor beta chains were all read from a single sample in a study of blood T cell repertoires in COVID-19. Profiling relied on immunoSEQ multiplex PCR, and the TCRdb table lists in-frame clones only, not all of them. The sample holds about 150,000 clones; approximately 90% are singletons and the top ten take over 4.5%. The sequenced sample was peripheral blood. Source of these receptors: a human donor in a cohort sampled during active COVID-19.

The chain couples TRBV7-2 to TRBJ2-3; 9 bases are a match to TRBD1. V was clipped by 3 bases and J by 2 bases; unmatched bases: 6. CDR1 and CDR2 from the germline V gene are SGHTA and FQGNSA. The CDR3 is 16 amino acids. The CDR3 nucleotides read TGTGCCAGCAGCTTTGTCGGGACAGGGACCACAGATACGCAGTATTTT. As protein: CASSFVGTGTTDTQYF.

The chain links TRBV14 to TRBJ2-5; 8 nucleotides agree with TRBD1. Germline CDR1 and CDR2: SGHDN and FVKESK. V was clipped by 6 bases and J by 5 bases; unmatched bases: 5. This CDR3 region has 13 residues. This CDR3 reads CASRRTGIETQYF. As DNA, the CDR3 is TGTGCCAGCAGGCGGACAGGGATCGAGACCCAGTACTTC.

The CDR3 is CASSLAGSGGRWEQYF. CDR3 bases: TGTGCCAGCAGCTTGGCCGGTAGCGGGGGCCGTTGGGAGCAGTACTTC. The J gene is TRBJ2-7, the V gene TRBV5-4; 9 bases match TRBD2. With V trimmed by 0 bases and J by 7 bases, 11 bases remained unmatched. Germline V gene sequence: CDR1 SGHNT, CDR2 YYREEE (reference sequence). The CDR3 sequence is 16 residues long.

Here the CDR3 DNA reads TGTGCCAGCAGCTTAATTGAGAACCTTTACGAGCAGTACTTC. This gives the protein CASSLIENLYEQYF. The chain has TRBV5-8 and TRBJ2-7; D is ambiguous. V was pared by 2 bases and J by 4 bases, with 13 bases between. Germline CDR1 SGHTS, CDR2 YDEGEE. The CDR3 length is 14 residues. Based on the CDR3 plus reference TRBV5-8 and TRBJ2-7, the full variable domain is EAGVTQSPTHLIKTRGQQATLRCSPISGHTSVYWYQQALGLGLQFLLWYDEGEERNRGNFPPRFSGRQFPNYSSELNVNALELEDSALYLCASSLIENLYEQYFGPGTRLTVT.

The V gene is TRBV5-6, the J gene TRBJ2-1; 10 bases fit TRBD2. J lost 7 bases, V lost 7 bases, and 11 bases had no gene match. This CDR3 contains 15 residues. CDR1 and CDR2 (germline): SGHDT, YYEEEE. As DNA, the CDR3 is TGTGCCAGCGAGAGAGCGGGAGGGCCGAGTAATGAGCAGTTCTTC. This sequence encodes CASERAGGPSNEQFF.

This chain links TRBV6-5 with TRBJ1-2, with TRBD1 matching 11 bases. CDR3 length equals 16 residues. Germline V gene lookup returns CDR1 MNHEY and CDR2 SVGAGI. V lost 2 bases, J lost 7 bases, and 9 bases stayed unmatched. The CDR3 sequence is CASSYATAGQGAGYTF. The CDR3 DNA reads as TGTGCCAGCAGTTACGCGACTGCAGGACAGGGGGCTGGCTACACCTTC.

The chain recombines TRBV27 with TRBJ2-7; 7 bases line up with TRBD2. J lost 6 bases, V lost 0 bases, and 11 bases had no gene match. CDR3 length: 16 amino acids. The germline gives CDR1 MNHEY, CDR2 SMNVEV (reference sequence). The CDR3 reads CASSLSPGLAVIEQYF. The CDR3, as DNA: TGTGCCAGCAGTTTATCCCCGGGTCTAGCGGTGATCGAGCAGTACTTC.

The CDR3 sequence is CASSESTPKNIQYF. The CDR3 DNA reads TGCGCCAGCAGTGAGTCCACACCAAAAAACATTCAGTACTTC. This chain uses TRBV10-2 with TRBJ2-4, with D hard to call. From germline, CDR1 is WSHSY and CDR2 SAAADI. This CDR3 is built from 14 residues. V lost 0 bases and J lost 4, with 7 bases in between.

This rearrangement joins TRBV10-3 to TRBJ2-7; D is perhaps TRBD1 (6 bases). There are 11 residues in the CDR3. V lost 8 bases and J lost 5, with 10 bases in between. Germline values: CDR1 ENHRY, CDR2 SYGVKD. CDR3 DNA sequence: TGTGCCATCGCGACAGGTGACGAGCAGTACTTC. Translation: CAIATGDEQYF.

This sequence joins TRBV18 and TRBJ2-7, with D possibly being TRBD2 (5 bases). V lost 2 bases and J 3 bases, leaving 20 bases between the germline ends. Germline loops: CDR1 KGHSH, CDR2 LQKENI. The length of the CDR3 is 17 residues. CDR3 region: CASSPGTGAGGLYEQYF. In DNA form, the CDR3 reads TGTGCCAGCTCACCAGGTACGGGTGCGGGCGGCCTCTACGAGCAGTACTTC. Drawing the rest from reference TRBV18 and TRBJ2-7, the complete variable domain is NAGVMQNPRHLVRRRGQEARLRCSPMKGHSHVYWYRQLPEEGLKFMVYLQKENIIDESGMPKERFSAEFPKEGPSILRIQQVVRGDSAAYFCASSPGTGAGGLYEQYFGPGTRLTVT.

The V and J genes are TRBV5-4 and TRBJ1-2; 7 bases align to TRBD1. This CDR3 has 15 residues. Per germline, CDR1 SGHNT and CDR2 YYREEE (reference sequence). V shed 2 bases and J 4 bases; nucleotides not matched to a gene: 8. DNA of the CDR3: TGTGCCAGCAGCTTTAGGGGGCAGAACCCCTATGGCTACACCTTC. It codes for CASSFRGQNPYGYTF.

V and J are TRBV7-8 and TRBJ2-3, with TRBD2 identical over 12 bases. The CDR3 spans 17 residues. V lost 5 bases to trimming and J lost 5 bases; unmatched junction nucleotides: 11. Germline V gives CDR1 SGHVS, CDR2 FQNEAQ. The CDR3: CASSPSGTSGHGDTQYF. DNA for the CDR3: TGTGCCAGCAGCCCCTCTGGGACTAGCGGGCACGGAGATACGCAGTATTTT.

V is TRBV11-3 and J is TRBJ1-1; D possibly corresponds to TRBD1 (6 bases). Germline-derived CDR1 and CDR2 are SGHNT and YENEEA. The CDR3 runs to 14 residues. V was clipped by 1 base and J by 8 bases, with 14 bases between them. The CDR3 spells CASSLGNTGTEAFF. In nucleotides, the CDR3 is TGTGCCAGCAGCTTAGGAAACACAGGGACCGAAGCTTTCTTT.

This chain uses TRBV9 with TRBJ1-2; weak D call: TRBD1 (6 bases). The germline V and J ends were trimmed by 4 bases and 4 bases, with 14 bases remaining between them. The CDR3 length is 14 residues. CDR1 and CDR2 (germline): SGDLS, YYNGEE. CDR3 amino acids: CASSQGGGPYGYTF. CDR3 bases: TGTGCCAGCAGCCAAGGGGGGGGTCCCTATGGCTACACCTTC.

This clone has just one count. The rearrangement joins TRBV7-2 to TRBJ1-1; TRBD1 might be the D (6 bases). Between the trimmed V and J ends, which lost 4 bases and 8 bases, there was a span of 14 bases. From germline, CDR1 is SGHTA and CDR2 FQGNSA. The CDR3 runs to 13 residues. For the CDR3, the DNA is TGTGCCAGCAGCTCAGGGGCGACTTTGGAAGCTTTCTTT. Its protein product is CASSSGATLEAFF.

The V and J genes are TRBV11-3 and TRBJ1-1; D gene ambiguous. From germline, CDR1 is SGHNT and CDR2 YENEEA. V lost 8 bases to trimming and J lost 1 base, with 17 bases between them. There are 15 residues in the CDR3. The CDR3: CASGLMRAENTEAFF. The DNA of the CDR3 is TGTGCCAGCGGCCTAATGCGGGCAGAGAACACTGAAGCTTTCTTT.

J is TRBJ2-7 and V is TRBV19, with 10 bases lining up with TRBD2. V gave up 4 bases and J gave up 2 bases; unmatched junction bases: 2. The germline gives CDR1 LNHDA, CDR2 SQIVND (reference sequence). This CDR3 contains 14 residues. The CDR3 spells CASSRLAGAYEQYF. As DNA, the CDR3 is TGTGCCAGTAGTAGACTAGCGGGCGCCTACGAGCAGTACTTC.

CDR3 bases: TGTGCCAGCAGTGACTCCCCTGGGACAGGGTTGGAGACCCAGTACTTC. It is translated as CASSDSPGTGLETQYF. The chain joins TRBV6-4 to TRBJ2-5; 9 bases fit TRBD1. The germline V gene has CDR1 MRHNA and CDR2 SNTAGT. This CDR3 has 16 residues. V dropped 0 bases and J dropped 5; count of bases not matched to a gene: 7.

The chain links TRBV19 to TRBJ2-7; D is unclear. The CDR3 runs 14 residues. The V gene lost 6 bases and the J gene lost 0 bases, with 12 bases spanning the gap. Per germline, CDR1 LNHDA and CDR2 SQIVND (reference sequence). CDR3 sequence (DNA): TGTGCCAGTAGCCCGGCGGCCAGCTCCTACGAGCAGTACTTC. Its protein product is CASSPAASSYEQYF.

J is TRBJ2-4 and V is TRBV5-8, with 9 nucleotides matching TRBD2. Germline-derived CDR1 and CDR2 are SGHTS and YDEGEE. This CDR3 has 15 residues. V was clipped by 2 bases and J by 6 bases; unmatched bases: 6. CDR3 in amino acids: CASSFQSGRRNIQYF. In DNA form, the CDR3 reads TGTGCCAGCAGCTTTCAAAGCGGGAGGAGAAACATTCAGTACTTC. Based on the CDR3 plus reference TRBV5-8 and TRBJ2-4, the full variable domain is EAGVTQSPTHLIKTRGQQATLRCSPISGHTSVYWYQQALGLGLQFLLWYDEGEERNRGNFPPRFSGRQFPNYSSELNVNALELEDSALYLCASSFQSGRRNIQYFGAGTRLSVL.

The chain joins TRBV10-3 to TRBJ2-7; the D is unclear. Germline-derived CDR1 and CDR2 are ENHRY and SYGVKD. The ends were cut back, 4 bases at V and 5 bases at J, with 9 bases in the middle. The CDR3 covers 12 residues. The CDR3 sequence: CAISASVNEQYF. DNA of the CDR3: TGTGCCATCAGTGCTTCGGTAAACGAGCAGTACTTC.

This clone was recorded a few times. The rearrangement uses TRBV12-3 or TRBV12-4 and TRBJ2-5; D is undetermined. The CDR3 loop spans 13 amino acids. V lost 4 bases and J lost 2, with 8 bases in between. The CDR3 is CASSSTLQETQYF. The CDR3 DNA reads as TGTGCCAGCAGTTCGACATTGCAAGAGACCCAGTACTTC.

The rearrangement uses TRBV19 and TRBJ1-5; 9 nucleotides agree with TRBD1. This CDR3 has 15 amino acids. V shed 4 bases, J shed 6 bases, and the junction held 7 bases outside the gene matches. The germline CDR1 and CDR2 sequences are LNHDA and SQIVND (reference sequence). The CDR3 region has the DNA TGTGCCAGTAGTAGACCACCGACAGGGGGTCAGCCCCAGCATTTT. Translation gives CASSRPPTGGQPQHF.

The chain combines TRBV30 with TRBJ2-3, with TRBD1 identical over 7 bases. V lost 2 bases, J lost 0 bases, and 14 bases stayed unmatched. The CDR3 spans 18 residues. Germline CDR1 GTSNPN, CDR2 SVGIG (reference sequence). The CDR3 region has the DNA TGTGCCTGGAGTACCCCCGGACAGGCGAAATCGAGCACAGATACGCAGTATTTT. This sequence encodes CAWSTPGQAKSSTDTQYF.

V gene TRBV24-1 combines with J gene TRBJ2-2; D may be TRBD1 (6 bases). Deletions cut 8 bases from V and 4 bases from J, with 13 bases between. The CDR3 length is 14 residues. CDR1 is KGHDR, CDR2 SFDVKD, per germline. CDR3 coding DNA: TGTGCCACCAACGCAGGGGTGGGCACCGGGGAGCTGTTTTTT. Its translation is CATNAGVGTGELFF.

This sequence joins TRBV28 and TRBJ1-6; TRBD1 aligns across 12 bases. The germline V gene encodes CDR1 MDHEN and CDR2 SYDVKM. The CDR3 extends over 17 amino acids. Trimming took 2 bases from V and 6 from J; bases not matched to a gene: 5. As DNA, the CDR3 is TGTGCCAGCAGTTTAAGGGGACAGGGGGCTACTAATTCACCCCTCCACTTT. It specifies CASSLRGQGATNSPLHF.

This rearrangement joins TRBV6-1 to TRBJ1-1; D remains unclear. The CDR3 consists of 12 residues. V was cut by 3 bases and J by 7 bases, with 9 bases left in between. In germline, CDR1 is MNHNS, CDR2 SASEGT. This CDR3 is CASSDNSIEAFF. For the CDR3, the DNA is TGTGCCAGCAGTGATAACAGTATTGAAGCTTTCTTT.